Each of the 27 T cell receptor beta chains below was sequenced from the same sample in a study of blood T cell repertoires in COVID-19. The assay was immunoSEQ multiplex PCR, and TCRdb's table has in-frame clones only and misses some. The data show approximately 230,000 clones, 85% to 90% seen once. Sequences were obtained from peripheral blood. The receptors were sampled from an elderly man with acute or convalescent COVID-19.

The V call is TRBV28, the J call TRBJ2-3; D is possibly TRBD1 (6 bases). This CDR3 spans 13 amino acids. Germline V gene lookup returns CDR1 MDHEN and CDR2 SYDVKM. V shed 0 bases and J shed 6 bases, with 7 bases lying between them. In nucleotides, the CDR3 is TGTGCCAGCAGTTTATGGCAGGGGGATACGCAGTATTTT. It specifies CASSLWQGDTQYF.

The chain couples TRBV9 to TRBJ1-5; TRBD1 matches at 8 bases. Germline V gives CDR1 SGDLS, CDR2 YYNGEE. The CDR3 consists of 14 residues. Trimming removed 4 bases from V and 6 bases from J; junction bases left unmatched: 6. The CDR3 protein is CASSPGTGRQPQHF. CDR3 bases: TGTGCCAGCAGCCCTGGGACAGGACGTCAGCCCCAGCATTTT.

J is TRBJ2-2 and V is TRBV7-2; D gene ambiguous. The CDR3 totals 14 residues. The germline CDR1 and CDR2 sequences are SGHTA and FQGNSA. Trimming removed 0 bases from V and 5 bases from J, with 7 bases in between. The CDR3 DNA follows: TGTGCCAGCAGCTTAGCGGCGGTTACCGGGGAGCTGTTTTTT. This translates into CASSLAAVTGELFF.

The chain couples TRBV4-2 to TRBJ1-2, with D uncertain. Trimming pared 3 bases from V and 2 bases from J, leaving 16 bases between. Germline V gives CDR1 LGHNA, CDR2 YNFKEQ. The length of the CDR3 is 16 residues. The CDR3 loop reads CASSQDLWEGNYGYTF. CDR3 DNA: TGTGCCAGCAGCCAGGACTTGTGGGAAGGGAACTATGGCTACACCTTC.

The chain has TRBV7-2 and TRBJ2-1; D is possibly TRBD2 (7 bases). This CDR3 is 15 amino acids long. V dropped 1 base and J dropped 7 bases, with 14 bases sitting between them. Per the germline V gene, CDR1 is SGHTA and CDR2 is FQGNSA. CDR3 residues: CASSLEGGRANEQFF. DNA of the CDR3: TGTGCCAGCAGCTTAGAGGGGGGGAGGGCGAATGAGCAGTTCTTC.

This chain joins TRBV4-2 and TRBJ2-1, with 7 nucleotides matching TRBD2. Germline-derived CDR1 and CDR2 are LGHNA and YNFKEQ. The CDR3 runs to 17 residues. With V trimmed by 1 base and J by 2 bases, 8 bases remained unmatched. In DNA form, the CDR3 reads TGTGCCAGCAGCCAAGGTCCCGGGCTAGCGGCCTACAATGAGCAGTTCTTC. It codes for CASSQGPGLAAYNEQFF.

This rearrangement joins TRBV5-6 to TRBJ2-7, with 8 bases lining up with TRBD1. Germline assignment: CDR1 SGHDT and CDR2 YYEEEE. CDR3 size: 15 residues. The J segment lost 4 bases and the V segment lost 4 bases, leaving 10 bases of the junction unmatched. The CDR3 protein is CASSRDRGVRYEQYF. The CDR3 region has the DNA TGTGCCAGCAGCCGAGACAGGGGCGTCCGATACGAGCAGTACTTC.

This rearrangement joins TRBV5-1 to TRBJ1-1; D is uncertain. Germline CDR1 is SGHRS and CDR2 is YFSETQ. Trimming removed 2 bases from V and 0 bases from J, with 17 bases in between. This CDR3 region has 17 residues. CDR3 sequence (DNA): TGCGCCAGCAGCTTCGGTTACGAACCTCAAATGAACACTGAAGCTTTCTTT. The encoded protein is CASSFGYEPQMNTEAFF.

J is TRBJ2-7 and V is TRBV18; TRBD1 aligns across 10 bases. The CDR3 has 15 amino acids. The germline CDR1 and CDR2 sequences are KGHSH and LQKENI. Unmatched junction bases numbered 5, after V lost 4 bases and J lost 2 bases. CDR3 sequence (DNA): TGTGCCAGCTCACAAAGGACAGGGGGGCCCTACGAGCAGTACTTC. Its translation is CASSQRTGGPYEQYF. The complete variable domain, with remaining parts taken from reference TRBV18 and TRBJ2-7, reads NAGVMQNPRHLVRRRGQEARLRCSPMKGHSHVYWYRQLPEEGLKFMVYLQKENIIDESGMPKERFSAEFPKEGPSILRIQQVVRGDSAAYFCASSQRTGGPYEQYFGPGTRLTVT.

This clone was found a few times. The V and J genes are TRBV4-2 and TRBJ1-1; 7 bases agree with TRBD1. Looked up from germline, CDR1 is LGHNA and CDR2 is YNFKEQ. The CDR3 contains 15 residues. V dropped 4 bases and J dropped 4; count of bases not matched to a gene: 9. CDR3 protein: CASSRDRVTSTEAFF. For the CDR3, the DNA is TGTGCCAGCAGCCGAGACAGGGTGACGTCCACTGAAGCTTTCTTT.

This sequence joins TRBV5-1 and TRBJ2-3; D is perhaps TRBD1 (7 bases). The CDR3 extends over 15 amino acids. The V gene's germline CDR1 is SGHRS and CDR2 YFSETQ. V lost 2 bases to trimming and J lost 4 bases, with 14 bases between them. The CDR3 reads CASSFGRGAADTQYF. In nucleotides, the CDR3 is TGCGCCAGCAGCTTCGGCAGGGGGGCAGCAGATACGCAGTATTTT.

V gene TRBV6-2 or TRBV6-3 combines with J gene TRBJ1-5, with TRBD1 matching over 7 bases. Germline-derived CDR1 and CDR2 are MNHEY and SVGEGT. With V trimmed by 6 bases and J by 7 bases, 0 bases remained unmatched. CDR3 length: 11 amino acids. As DNA, the CDR3 is TGTGCCAGCAGCAGGGGGCAGCCCCAGCATTTT. As protein: CASSRGQPQHF.

V is TRBV15 and J is TRBJ1-1, with D perhaps TRBD1 (5 bases). CDR3 length: 15 residues. The germline V gene encodes CDR1 LNHNV and CDR2 YYDKDF (reference sequence). Trimming cost V 4 bases and J 2 bases, with 14 bases left between them. CDR3 coding DNA: TGTGCCACCAGCACAAAAGGGGTCCTTAACACTGAAGCTTTCTTT. This encodes CATSTKGVLNTEAFF.

This chain uses TRBV7-2 with TRBJ2-1; a possible D gene is TRBD2 (7 bases). Trimming pared 3 bases from V and 13 bases from J, leaving 16 bases between. The CDR3 has 13 residues. From germline, CDR1 is SGHTA and CDR2 FQGNSA. The CDR3 DNA reads TGTGCCAGCAGCTTGGGTCTAGGCGGGGGCCAGTTCTTC. This sequence encodes CASSLGLGGGQFF.

V gene TRBV3-1 (or the pseudogene TRBV3-2) combines with J gene TRBJ1-2; a weak D match, TRBD1 (5 bases). V was cut by 1 base and J by 1 base, with 7 bases left in between. This CDR3 has 14 amino acids. Germline values: CDR1 LGHDT, CDR2 YNNKEL (reference sequence). For the CDR3, the DNA is TGTGCCAGCAGCCAAGGACAGATTAACTATGGCTACACCTTC. The encoded protein is CASSQGQINYGYTF.

The CDR3 nucleotides read TGTGCCAGCAGCCGGCTAGCGGGAACCACCGGGGAGCTGTTTTTT. Translation gives CASSRLAGTTGELFF. The V gene is TRBV6-6, the J gene TRBJ2-2; 9 nucleotides match TRBD2. CDR3 size: 15 residues. Germline values: CDR1 MNHNY, CDR2 SVGAGI (reference sequence). V was clipped by 6 bases and J by 4 bases; unmatched bases: 6.

Note on this clone: A junction end diverges from the germline sequence, so it may reflect a read error. The chain has TRBV7-7 and TRBJ2-5; 10 nucleotides align to TRBD2. Germline V lookup: CDR1 SSHAT, CDR2 FNYEAQ (reference sequence). The CDR3 is made up of 15 amino acids. The DNA for the CDR3 is TGTGCTAGCAGCTCTTTAGCGGGAGGCCAAGAGACCCAGTACTTC. Encoded protein: CASSSLAGGQETQYF.

CDR3 residues: CASSYRLRTGNQPQHF. In DNA form, the CDR3 reads TGTGCCAGCAGTTACCGTCTCCGGACAGGCAATCAGCCCCAGCATTTT. The J gene is TRBJ1-5, the V gene TRBV6-2 or TRBV6-3; tentative D call: TRBD1 (6 bases). The V end lost 2 bases, the J end lost 2 bases, and 13 bases lay between the germline ends. The CDR3 contains 16 residues. Germline CDR1 MNHEY, CDR2 SVGEGT.

This chain links TRBV10-3 with TRBJ2-7, with 10 bases that match TRBD1. The junction had 4 bases not matched to a gene; V was cut back by 8 bases and J by 0 bases. This CDR3 has 14 residues. Looked up from germline, CDR1 is ENHRY and CDR2 is SYGVKD. CDR3 in amino acids: CAIAGTGDSYEQYF. CDR3 in DNA: TGTGCCATCGCCGGGACAGGGGACTCCTACGAGCAGTACTTC.

This chain uses TRBV4-2 with TRBJ1-2; D is undetermined. The V gene lost 5 bases and the J gene lost 3 bases, with 7 bases spanning the gap. The germline gives CDR1 LGHNA, CDR2 YNFKEQ. The CDR3 is 12 residues long. The CDR3 region is CASSGRDYGYTF. For the CDR3, the DNA is TGTGCCAGCAGCGGGCGAGACTATGGCTACACCTTC.

The V and J genes are TRBV5-5 and TRBJ1-4, with D uncertain. V was clipped by 0 bases and J by 7 bases, with 4 bases between them. The CDR3 is 12 residues long. CDR1 SGHKS and CDR2 YYEKEE come from the germline V gene (reference sequence). The CDR3 here is CASSLAGEKLFF. CDR3 DNA: TGTGCCAGCAGCTTGGCGGGTGAAAAACTGTTTTTT.

The chain links TRBV9 to TRBJ2-5; D perhaps matches TRBD2 (5 bases). This CDR3 comprises 14 residues. The ends were cut back, 1 base at V and 5 bases at J, with 12 bases in the middle. The germline CDR1 and CDR2 sequences are SGDLS and YYNGEE. The CDR3 loop reads CASSVLLSGETQYF. The CDR3, as DNA: TGTGCCAGCAGCGTACTGCTCTCGGGGGAGACCCAGTACTTC.

V and J are TRBV6-5 and TRBJ2-3; 9 bases are shared with TRBD2. This CDR3 region has 16 residues. V gave up 4 bases and J gave up 6 bases; unmatched junction bases: 11. Germline V CDR1 and CDR2: MNHEY, SVGAGI. The CDR3 DNA reads as TGTGCCAGCAGTTTATCTAGCGGGGCCTACCGGGATACGCAGTATTTT. Its translation is CASSLSSGAYRDTQYF.

Only one count was recorded for this clone. The CDR3 reads CASSEHTGAYNEQFF. The CDR3 DNA reads TGTGCCAGCAGTGAACACACAGGGGCATACAATGAGCAGTTCTTC. The chain couples TRBV6-1 to TRBJ2-1; TRBD1 agrees at 7 bases. The germline gives CDR1 MNHNS, CDR2 SASEGT. V was clipped by 2 bases and J by 4 bases; unmatched bases: 5. The CDR3 has 15 amino acids.

The V and J genes are TRBV5-1 and TRBJ2-5, with 7 nucleotides matching TRBD1. Losses at the gene ends were 4 bases for V and 4 bases for J; bases not matched to a gene: 7. Germline assignment: CDR1 SGHRS and CDR2 YFSETQ. The CDR3 covers 14 residues. The CDR3 here is CASSTGQAIETQYF. The CDR3 DNA reads as TGCGCCAGCAGCACCGGACAGGCCATAGAGACCCAGTACTTC. The variable domain in full, completed from reference TRBV5-1 and TRBJ2-5, reads KAGVTQTPRYLIKTRGQQVTLSCSPISGHRSVSWYQQTPGQGLQFLFEYFSETQRNKGNFPGRFSGRQFSNSRSEMNVSTLELGDSALYLCASSTGQAIETQYFGPGTRLLVL.

V usage is TRBV28 and J usage is TRBJ2-2; possible D gene TRBD2, 5 bases. CDR3 length equals 15 residues. The V and J ends lost 1 base and 3 bases respectively, with 9 bases between them. CDR1 and CDR2 from the germline V gene are MDHEN and SYDVKM. CDR3 in DNA: TGTGCCAGCAGTTTATTCCCCGGGGACACCGGGGAGCTGTTTTTT. This sequence encodes CASSLFPGDTGELFF.

The rearrangement links TRBV12-3 or TRBV12-4 to TRBJ1-1; 8 bases fit TRBD1. The V segment lost 5 bases and the J segment 7 bases; nucleotides outside the gene matches: 6. The CDR3 has 13 amino acids. The CDR3 DNA sequence: TGTGCCAGCAGTCAACAGGGGGTAGGTGAAGCTTTCTTT. Translated: CASSQQGVGEAFF.